This T cell receptor beta chain was profiled in a study of lymphopenia after photon versus proton radiotherapy. As for this clone: Its antigen is not identified.

Libraries were prepared by immunoSEQ multiplex PCR; TCRdb keeps only in-frame clonotypes and omits some of them. Found here are about 4,900 clones, roughly 88% of them singletons; the top ten hold 20% to 30%. Study-wide points: Post-nadir diversity loss with photons came from oligoclonal expansion, particularly CD8+ Temra cells. Under photons, naive T cells and diversity fell while effector/memory populations rose. Post-nadir TCR diversity decline inversely tracked overall survival among those who died.

Germline-derived CDR1 and CDR2 are MNHNY and SVGAGI (reference sequence). The CDR3 runs to 15 residues. J was trimmed by 2 bases and V by 5 bases; bases with no gene match: 7. The receptor was derived from a man older than 75 with cholangiocarcinoma. The chain joins TRBV6-6 to TRBJ1-2; 8 nucleotides match TRBD1. The sequencing used peripheral blood, collected from a patient treated with photon-based radiotherapy. This CDR3 reads CASSKPGQVNYGYTF. In DNA form, the CDR3 reads TGTGCCAGCAGTAAGCCGGGACAGGTCAACTATGGCTACACCTTC.